What follows are 8 T cell receptor beta chains derived from one specimen sequenced in a study of T cell changes during pregnancy in multiple sclerosis. Only in-frame clones appear in the TCRdb table, and some are missing; sequencing was by immunoSEQ multiplex PCR. The table has 50,000 to 75,000 clones, 90% to 95% seen once; the top ten hold 1% to 1.5%. Sequencing was performed on peripheral blood, taken after pregnancy. The receptors were gathered from a female donor in good health, enrolled as a control in a pregnancy study.

This chain connects TRBV9 to TRBJ1-2; maybe TRBD1 (6 bases). V shed 4 bases and J shed 2 bases, with 27 bases lying between them. This CDR3 is 19 amino acids long. The V gene's germline CDR1 is SGDLS and CDR2 YYNGEE. CDR3 nucleotides: TGTGCCAGCAGCAGTAGTGGCCTCTATCGGGCAGGGGAGAACTATGGCTACACCTTC. This translates into CASSSSGLYRAGENYGYTF.

The chain carries TRBV18 and TRBJ2-7; 10 bases agree with TRBD1. Trimming at V came to 3 bases and at J to 2 bases, leaving 4 bases not matched to a gene. The V gene's germline CDR1 is KGHSH and CDR2 LQKENI. The CDR3 runs to 15 residues. DNA of the CDR3: TGTGCCAGCTCACCGGGACAGGGGCAGACCTACGAGCAGTACTTC. It yields the protein CASSPGQGQTYEQYF. The full variable domain, its missing parts supplied by reference TRBV18 and TRBJ2-7, is NAGVMQNPRHLVRRRGQEARLRCSPMKGHSHVYWYRQLPEEGLKFMVYLQKENIIDESGMPKERFSAEFPKEGPSILRIQQVVRGDSAAYFCASSPGQGQTYEQYFGPGTRLTVT.

The chain combines TRBV2 with TRBJ1-1; no clear D gene. Germline CDR1 and CDR2: SNHLY and FYNNEI. The CDR3 runs 17 residues. V was trimmed by 7 bases and J by 1 base, leaving 22 bases between them. The CDR3 DNA sequence: TGTGCCAGCATTGGTTACGAGGTGACTAAGAGGAACACTGAAGCTTTCTTT. It specifies CASIGYEVTKRNTEAFF. The variable domain in full, completed from reference TRBV2 and TRBJ1-1, reads EPEVTQTPSHQVTQMGQEVILRCVPISNHLYFYWYRQILGQKVEFLVSFYNNEISEKSEIFDDQFSVERPDGSNFTLKIRSTKLEDSAMYFCASIGYEVTKRNTEAFFGQGTRLTVV.

The CDR3: CASSHTSGGVHTQYF. The CDR3 DNA is TGTGCCAGCAGCCATACTAGCGGGGGCGTTCATACGCAGTATTTT. The V gene is TRBV7-6, the J gene TRBJ2-3, with TRBD2 identical over 11 bases. The CDR3 extends over 15 amino acids. Germline values: CDR1 SGHVS, CDR2 FNYEAQ. Trimming removed 5 bases from V and 7 bases from J; junction bases left unmatched: 8.

The rearrangement links TRBV6-6 to TRBJ2-3; maybe TRBD1 (6 bases). The CDR3 sequence is 14 residues long. Germline CDR1 MNHNY, CDR2 SVGAGI (reference sequence). With 7 bases removed from V and 6 bases from J, the gap between germline ends came to 17 bases. The CDR3 loop reads CASIHTTGIDTQYF. The CDR3 DNA reads TGTGCCAGCATCCACACTACAGGGATTGATACGCAGTATTTT.

The chain employs TRBV29-1 and TRBJ2-7; a weak D match, TRBD1 (5 bases). Per germline, CDR1 SQVTM and CDR2 ANQGSEA. V lost 3 bases to trimming and J lost 3 bases, with 18 bases between them. The CDR3 totals 15 residues. CDR3 nucleotides: TGCAGCGTTGAGGGGCAACGAGACCATAGCTACGAGCAGTACTTC. This translates into CSVEGQRDHSYEQYF.

The rearrangement links TRBV7-3 to TRBJ2-6; D unclear. From germline, CDR1 is SGHTA and CDR2 FQGTGA. The V end was cut by 2 bases, the J end by 1 base, with 9 bases between. This CDR3 comprises 16 residues. CDR3 in amino acids: CASSLRRESGANVLTF. The DNA for the CDR3 is TGTGCCAGCAGCTTACGCCGAGAGTCTGGGGCCAACGTCCTGACTTTC.

CDR3 sequence: CASSRTGVYGYTF. DNA of the CDR3: TGTGCCAGCAGCCGGACAGGGGTATATGGCTACACCTTC. This chain connects TRBV5-6 to TRBJ1-2, with 9 bases that match TRBD1. This CDR3 spans 13 amino acids. CDR1 and CDR2 from the germline V gene are SGHDT and YYEEEE. With V trimmed by 4 bases and J by 5 bases, 3 bases remained unmatched.